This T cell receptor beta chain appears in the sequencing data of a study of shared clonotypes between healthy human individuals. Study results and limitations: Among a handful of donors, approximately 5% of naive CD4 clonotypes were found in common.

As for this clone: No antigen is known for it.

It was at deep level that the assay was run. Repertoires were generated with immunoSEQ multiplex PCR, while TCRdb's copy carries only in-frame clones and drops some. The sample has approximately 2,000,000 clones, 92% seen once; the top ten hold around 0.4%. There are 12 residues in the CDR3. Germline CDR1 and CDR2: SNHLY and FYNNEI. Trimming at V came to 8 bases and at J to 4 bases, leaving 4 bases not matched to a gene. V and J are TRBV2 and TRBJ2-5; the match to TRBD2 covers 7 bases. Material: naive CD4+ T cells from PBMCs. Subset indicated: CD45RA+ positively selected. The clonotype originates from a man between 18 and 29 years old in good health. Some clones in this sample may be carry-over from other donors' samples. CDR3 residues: CASAGATETQYF. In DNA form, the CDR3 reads TGTGCCAGCGCGGGAGCCACAGAGACCCAGTACTTC.